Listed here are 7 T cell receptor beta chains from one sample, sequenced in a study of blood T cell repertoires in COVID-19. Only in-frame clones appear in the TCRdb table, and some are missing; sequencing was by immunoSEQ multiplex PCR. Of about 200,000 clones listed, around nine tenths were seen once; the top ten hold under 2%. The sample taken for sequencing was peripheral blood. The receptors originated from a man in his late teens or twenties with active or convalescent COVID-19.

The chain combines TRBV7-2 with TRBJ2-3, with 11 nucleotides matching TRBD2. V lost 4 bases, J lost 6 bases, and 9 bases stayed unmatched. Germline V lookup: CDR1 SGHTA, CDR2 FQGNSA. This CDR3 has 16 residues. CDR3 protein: CASSSRLAGLPDTQYF. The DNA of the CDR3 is TGTGCCAGCAGCTCTAGACTAGCGGGATTGCCGGATACGCAGTATTTT.

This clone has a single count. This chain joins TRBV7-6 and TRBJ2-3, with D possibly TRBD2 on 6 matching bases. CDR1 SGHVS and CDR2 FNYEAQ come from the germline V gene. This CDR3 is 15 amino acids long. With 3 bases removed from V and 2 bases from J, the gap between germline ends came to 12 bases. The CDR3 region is CASSFGGLPTDTQYF. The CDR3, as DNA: TGTGCCAGCAGCTTCGGGGGACTCCCCACAGATACGCAGTATTTT.

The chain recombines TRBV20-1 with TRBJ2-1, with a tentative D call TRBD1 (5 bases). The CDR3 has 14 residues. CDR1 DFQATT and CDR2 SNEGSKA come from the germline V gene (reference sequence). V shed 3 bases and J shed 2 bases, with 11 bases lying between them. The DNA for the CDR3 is TGCAGTGCTAGTTTGGGGCGACCCTACAATGAGCAGTTCTTC. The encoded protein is CSASLGRPYNEQFF.

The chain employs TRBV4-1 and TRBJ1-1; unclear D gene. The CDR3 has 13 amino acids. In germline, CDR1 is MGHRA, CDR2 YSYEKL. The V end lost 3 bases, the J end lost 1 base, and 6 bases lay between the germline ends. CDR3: CASSHGGNTEAFF. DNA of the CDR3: TGCGCCAGCAGCCATGGCGGGAACACTGAAGCTTTCTTT.

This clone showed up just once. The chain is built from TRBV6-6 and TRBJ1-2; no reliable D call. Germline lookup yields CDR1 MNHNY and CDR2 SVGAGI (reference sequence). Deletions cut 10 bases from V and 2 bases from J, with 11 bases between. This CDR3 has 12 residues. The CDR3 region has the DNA TGTGCCATCGGGAACCCCAACTATGGCTACACCTTC. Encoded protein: CAIGNPNYGYTF.

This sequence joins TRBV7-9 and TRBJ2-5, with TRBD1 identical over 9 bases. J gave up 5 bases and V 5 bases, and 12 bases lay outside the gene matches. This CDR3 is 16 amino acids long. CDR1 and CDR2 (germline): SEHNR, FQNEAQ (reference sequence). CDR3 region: CASSLRDRALIETQYF. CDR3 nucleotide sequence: TGTGCCAGCAGCCTGAGGGACAGGGCATTAATTGAGACCCAGTACTTC.

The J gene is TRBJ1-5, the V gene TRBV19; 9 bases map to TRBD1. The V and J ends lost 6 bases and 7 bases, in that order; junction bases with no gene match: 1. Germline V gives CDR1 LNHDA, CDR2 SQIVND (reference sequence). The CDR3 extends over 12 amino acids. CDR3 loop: CASSGQGQPQHF. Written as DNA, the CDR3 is TGTGCCAGTAGCGGACAGGGGCAGCCCCAGCATTTT.